The T cell receptor (beta chain) under discussion was sequenced for a study of beta chain features in type 1 diabetes. Study-wide background: When patients were set against healthy donors, age, gender and cell yields were similar.

Purity of each sorted population was above 95%. Of the isolated RNA, all was reverse transcribed, and so the sequenced material was expressed TCRB transcripts. The assay was immunoSEQ multiplex PCR, and TCRdb's table has in-frame clones only and misses some. The top ten clones hold 0.05% to 0.065% of a sample with about 470,000 clones, around 28% of them seen once. A few counts support this clone. Germline V gene data show CDR1 as MDHEN and CDR2 as SYDVKM. The CDR3 is 16 amino acids. V lost 5 bases and J lost 1; bases outside the gene matches: 8. The rearrangement links TRBV28 to TRBJ2-1, with TRBD2 identical over 7 bases. Sequencing was carried out using naive CD4+ T cells from blood. The TCR was taken from a man in his late teens or twenties in good health. DNA of the CDR3: TGTGCCAGCAGTCAAGGACTAGTCGGGTCCTACAATGAGCAGTTCTTC. Its protein is CASSQGLVGSYNEQFF.